This TCR beta chain was profiled in a study of blood T cells in healthy people across ages. Notes on the study in general: Both higher diversity and more naive CD4+ cells marked long-lived donors when set against aged donors. Diversity of TCR beta per million T cells declined in a roughly linear way with age.

Germline CDR1 is SGHRS and CDR2 is YFSETQ. The CDR3 has 16 residues. V gave up 2 bases and J gave up 0 bases, with 11 bases separating them. This clonotype was seen more than once but under ten times. No antigen is known for it. Researchers collected 7.5 to 10 milliliters of peripheral blood from every single donor. PBMCs, at least 6 million per sample, were isolated. The use of a sample-barcoded 5' primer and a J-beta primer mix characterized a second PCR of roughly 6 to 11 cycles. TCRdb reanalysed the 5' RACE reads using MiXCR and keeps one entry per CDR3 protein. Here the sample spans 1.2 million to 1.5 million distinct CDR3 sequences, approximately 40% being singletons.

The sequenced material came from blood. The V and J genes are TRBV5-1 and TRBJ2-2, with D maybe TRBD1 (6 bases). The origin of this receptor is a woman between 18 and 30 years old in good health. CDR3: CASSLSGGANTGELFF. The CDR3, as DNA: TGCGCCAGCAGCTTATCTGGGGGCGCGAACACCGGGGAGCTGTTTTTT.